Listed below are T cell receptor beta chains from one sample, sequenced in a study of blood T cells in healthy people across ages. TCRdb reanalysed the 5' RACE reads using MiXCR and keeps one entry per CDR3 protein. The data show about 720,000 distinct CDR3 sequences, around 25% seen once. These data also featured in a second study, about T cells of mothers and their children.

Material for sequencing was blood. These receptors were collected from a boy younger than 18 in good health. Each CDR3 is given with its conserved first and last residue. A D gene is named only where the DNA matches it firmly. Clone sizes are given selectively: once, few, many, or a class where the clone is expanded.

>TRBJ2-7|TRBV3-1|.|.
CASSRGGTFYEQYF
TGTGCCAGCAGCCGGGGGGGCACCTTTTACGAGCAGTACTTC
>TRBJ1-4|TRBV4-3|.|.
CASSLERGVTNEKLFF
TGCGCCAGCAGCCTTGAAAGGGGGGTAACTAATGAAAAACTGTTTTTT
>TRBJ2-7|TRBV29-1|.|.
CSVEDAEQYF
TGCAGCGTTGAAGACGCGGAGCAGTACTTC
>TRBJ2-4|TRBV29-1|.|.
CSVEGVGQGIVDIQYF
TGCAGCGTTGAAGGTGTTGGGCAGGGTATAGTAGACATTCAGTACTTC
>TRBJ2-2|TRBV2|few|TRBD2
CASSRGLADTGELFF
TGTGCCAGCAGCAGGGGACTAGCGGACACCGGGGAGCTGTTTTTT
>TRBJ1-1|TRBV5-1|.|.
CASSLVGDMNTEAFF
TGCGCCAGCAGCTTGGTGGGAGACATGAACACTGAAGCTTTCTTT
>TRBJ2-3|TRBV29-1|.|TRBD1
CSVHPRTGDTQYF
TGCAGCGTCCACCCTCGGACAGGCGATACGCAGTATTTT
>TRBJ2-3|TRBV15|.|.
CATSRGIAGTSTDTQYF
TGTGCCACCAGCAGGGGGATCGCGGGGACTTCCACTGATACGCAGTATTTT
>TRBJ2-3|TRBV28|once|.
CASSSLVRGRTDTQYF
TGTGCCAGCAGTTCCCTAGTCCGGGGTCGCACAGATACGCAGTATTTT
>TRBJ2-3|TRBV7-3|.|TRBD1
CASSSNRGADTQYF
TGTGCCAGCAGCTCCAACAGGGGCGCAGATACGCAGTATTTT
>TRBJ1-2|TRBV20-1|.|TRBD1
CSASNRGLNYGYTF
TGCAGTGCTAGTAACAGGGGGCTTAACTATGGCTACACCTTC
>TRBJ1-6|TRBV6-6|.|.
CASSKTEYNSPLHF
TGTGCCAGCAGTAAGACAGAGTATAATTCACCCCTCCACTTT
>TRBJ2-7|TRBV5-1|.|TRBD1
CASSSGQGVVYEQYF
TGCGCCAGCAGCTCGGGACAGGGAGTAGTCTACGAGCAGTACTTC
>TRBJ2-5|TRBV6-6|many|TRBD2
CASRRGAGGWETQYF
TGTGCCAGCAGGAGGGGGGCGGGAGGCTGGGAGACCCAGTACTTC
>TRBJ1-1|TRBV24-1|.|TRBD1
CATSHGTGGEAFF
TGTGCCACCAGTCATGGGACAGGCGGTGAAGCTTTCTTT
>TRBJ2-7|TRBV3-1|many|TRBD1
CASSLSTGAYEQYF
TGTGCCAGCAGCCTTTCGACAGGGGCCTACGAGCAGTACTTC
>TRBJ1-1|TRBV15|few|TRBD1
CATSSGDRRTEAFF
TGTGCCACCAGCAGCGGGGACAGAAGGACTGAAGCTTTCTTT
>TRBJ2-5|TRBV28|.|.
CASSLQGLQETQYF
TGTGCCAGCAGTTTGCAAGGGCTCCAAGAGACCCAGTACTTC
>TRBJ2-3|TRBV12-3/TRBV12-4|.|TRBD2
CATRSGGGFTDTQYF
TGTGCCACACGTAGCGGGGGTGGTTTCACAGATACGCAGTATTTT
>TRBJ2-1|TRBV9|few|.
CASSVAQGGEQFF
TGTGCCAGCAGCGTAGCCCAGGGGGGGGAGCAGTTCTTC
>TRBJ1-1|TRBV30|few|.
CAWMIRDRLLTEAFF
TGTGCCTGGATGATCCGGGACCGCCTTTTAACTGAAGCTTTCTTT
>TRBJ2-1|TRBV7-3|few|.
CASGSSGSSYNEQFF
TGTGCCAGCGGTAGTAGCGGAAGCTCCTACAATGAGCAGTTCTTC
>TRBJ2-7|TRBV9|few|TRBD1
CASSYGGRGPDEQYF
TGTGCCAGCAGCTACGGTGGTAGGGGGCCGGACGAGCAGTACTTC
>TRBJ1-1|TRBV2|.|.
CASSEVGPPEAFF
TGTGCCAGCAGTGAAGTAGGGCCCCCTGAAGCTTTCTTT
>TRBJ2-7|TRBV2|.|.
CASSPRPGSYEQYF
TGTGCCAGCAGCCCCCGACCAGGGTCCTACGAGCAGTACTTC
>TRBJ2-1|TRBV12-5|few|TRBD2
CASGFGTSGILGYNEQFF
TGTGCTAGTGGTTTTGGGACTAGCGGGATTTTGGGGTACAATGAGCAGTTCTTC
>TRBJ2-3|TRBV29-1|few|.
CSVGGARDTQYF
TGCAGCGTTGGGGGGGCCCGAGATACGCAGTATTTT
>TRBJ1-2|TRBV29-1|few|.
CSVEGQGHGYTF
TGCAGCGTTGAGGGCCAGGGGCATGGCTACACCTTC
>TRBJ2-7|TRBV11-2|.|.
CASSLARERSYEQYF
TGTGCCAGCAGCTTAGCCCGGGAGCGCTCCTACGAGCAGTACTTC
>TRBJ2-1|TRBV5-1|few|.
CASSLGAQGPGDEQFF
TGCGCCAGCAGCTTGGGGGCACAGGGACCTGGGGATGAGCAGTTCTTC
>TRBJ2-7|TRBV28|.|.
CASSFDISSYEQYF
TGTGCCAGCAGTTTTGACATCTCCTCCTACGAGCAGTACTTC
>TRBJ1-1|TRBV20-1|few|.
CSARDRKAMNTEAFF
TGCAGTGCTAGAGATCGCAAGGCCATGAACACTGAAGCTTTCTTT
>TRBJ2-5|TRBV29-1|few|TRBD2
CSGSGGEETQYF
TGCAGCGGTAGCGGGGGGGAAGAGACCCAGTACTTC
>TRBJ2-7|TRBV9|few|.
CASSVVDTGYEQYF
TGTGCCAGCAGCGTAGTGGACACCGGCTACGAGCAGTACTTC
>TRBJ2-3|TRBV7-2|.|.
CASSFDGNTDTQYF
TGTGCCAGCAGCTTCGACGGCAACACAGATACGCAGTATTTT
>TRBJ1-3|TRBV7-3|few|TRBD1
CASTFRGSSGNTIYF
TGTGCCAGCACCTTCAGGGGGAGCTCTGGAAACACCATATATTTT
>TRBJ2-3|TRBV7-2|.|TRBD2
CASTPSGGGTDTQYF
TGTGCCAGCACACCTAGCGGGGGGGGCACAGATACGCAGTATTTT
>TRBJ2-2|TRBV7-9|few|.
CASSGKTDTGELFF
TGTGCCAGCAGCGGGAAGACTGACACCGGGGAGCTGTTTTTT
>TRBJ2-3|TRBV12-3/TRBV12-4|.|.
CASGWVTDTQYF
TGTGCCAGCGGATGGGTTACAGATACGCAGTATTTT
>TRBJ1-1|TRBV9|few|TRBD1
CASRPQGVGTEAFF
TGTGCCAGCAGGCCACAGGGGGTGGGCACTGAAGCTTTCTTT
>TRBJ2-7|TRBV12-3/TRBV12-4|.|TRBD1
CASSLVTGYASEQYF
TGTGCCAGCAGTTTAGTGACAGGGTATGCGAGCGAGCAGTACTTC
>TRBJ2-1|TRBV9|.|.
CASSVEGASYTEQFF
TGTGCCAGCAGCGTAGAAGGCGCCAGTTACACTGAGCAGTTCTTC